These T cell receptor beta chains were read from a single sample in a study of cytomegalovirus exposure and HLA in healthy donors. Clones were sequenced by immunoSEQ multiplex PCR, and TCRdb holds only the in-frame ones, with some missing. This sample has some 140,000 clones; roughly 80% occur once, and the top ten carry about 4%. Input material: PBMCs. The receptors stem from a woman between 35 and 50 years old in good health and CMV-seronegative. CDR3s include the opening cysteine and the closing phenylalanine or tryptophan. D genes are given only for firm matches. Rows give clone size only sometimes, using once, few, many, or a class for an expanded clone.

TRBV5-6,TRBD1,TRBJ2-5,15,NA,CASSLPGQGRETQYF,TGTGCCAGCAGCTTGCCGGGACAGGGTCGAGAGACCCAGTACTTC
TRBV19,NA,TRBJ2-1,14,NA,CASSITVSYNEQFF,TGTGCCAGTAGTATAACGGTCTCCTACAATGAGCAGTTCTTC
TRBV5-1,NA,TRBJ1-1,14,NA,CASSLGWGGTEAFF,TGCGCCAGCAGCTTGGGTTGGGGAGGCACTGAAGCTTTCTTT
TRBV5-1,TRBD1,TRBJ1-1,14,NA,CASSLQAGGTEAFF,TGCGCCAGCAGCTTGCAGGCAGGGGGCACTGAAGCTTTCTTT
TRBV5-4,TRBD2,TRBJ2-2,16,NA,CASSARTSGNTGELFF,TGTGCCAGCAGCGCCCGGACTAGCGGGAACACCGGGGAGCTGTTTTTT
TRBV7-2,TRBD2,TRBJ2-3,16,NA,CASSYGLAGGTDTQYF,TGTGCCAGCAGCTACGGACTAGCGGGGGGCACAGATACGCAGTATTTT
TRBV6-6,TRBD1,TRBJ1-2,14,NA,CASSARDSTYGYTF,TGTGCCAGCAGCGCAAGGGACAGCACCTATGGCTACACCTTC
TRBV9,NA,TRBJ1-2,14,NA,CASSNGILINGYTF,TGTGCCAGCAGCAACGGGATCCTTATCAATGGCTACACCTTC
TRBV18,NA,TRBJ1-6,13,NA,CASSPAENSPLHF,TGTGCCAGCTCACCAGCGGAGAATTCACCCCTCCACTTT
TRBV6-5,NA,TRBJ2-1,14,NA,CASSPGMGGNEQFF,TGTGCCAGCAGCCCCGGTATGGGGGGCAATGAGCAGTTCTTC
TRBV6-5,NA,TRBJ2-7,15,NA,CASSYVRALTIEQYF,TGTGCCAGCAGTTACGTCAGGGCGTTAACGATCGAGCAGTACTTC
TRBV27,NA,TRBJ2-5,15,NA,CASSLSWQRQETQYF,TGTGCCAGCAGTTTATCGTGGCAGCGCCAAGAGACCCAGTACTTC
TRBV19,TRBD1,TRBJ2-3,15,once,CASSMYGRGQDTQYF,TGTGCCAGTAGTATGTATGGCAGGGGGCAAGATACGCAGTATTTT
TRBV5-1,NA,TRBJ2-1,13,NA,CASSSGGRSEQFF,TGCGCCAGCTCCTCCGGGGGGCGGAGTGAGCAGTTCTTC
TRBV5-1,NA,TRBJ2-7,14,NA,CASSGSGWDYEQYF,TGCGCCAGCAGCGGCTCAGGGTGGGACTACGAGCAGTACTTC
TRBV4-1,TRBD2,TRBJ2-3,16,NA,CASSQGTSGSTDTQYF,TGCGCCAGCAGCCAAGGGACTAGCGGGAGCACAGATACGCAGTATTTT
TRBV7-2,NA,TRBJ2-7,16,few,CASRKLSLSEAYEQYF,TGTGCCAGCAGAAAGCTTAGCTTATCCGAGGCCTACGAGCAGTACTTC
TRBV6-6,NA,TRBJ2-7,13,NA,CASSQGRGNEQYF,TGTGCCAGCAGTCAGGGGAGAGGGAACGAGCAGTACTTC
TRBV4-1,NA,TRBJ1-1,14,NA,CASSHYEGNTEAFF,TGCGCCAGCAGCCATTACGAGGGAAACACTGAAGCTTTCTTT
TRBV5-1,TRBD2,TRBJ2-7,15,NA,CASSLGGSFSYEQYF,TGCGCCAGCAGCTTAGGCGGGAGCTTCTCCTACGAGCAGTACTTC
TRBV2,NA,TRBJ2-7,11,NA,CASSDENEQYF,TGTGCCAGCAGTGATGAGAACGAGCAGTACTTC
TRBV28,NA,TRBJ1-5,13,few,CASSWGFNQPQHF,TGTGCCAGCAGTTGGGGCTTCAATCAGCCCCAGCATTTT
TRBV5-1,TRBD2,TRBJ2-3,13,once,CASSLTGGDTQYF,TGCGCCAGCAGCTTGACGGGGGGGGATACGCAGTATTTT
TRBV5-8,TRBD1,TRBJ2-6,19,NA,CASSLGGQGALSGANVLTF,TGTGCCAGCAGCCTAGGGGGACAGGGGGCACTCTCTGGGGCCAACGTCCTGACTTTC
TRBV6-1,TRBD1,TRBJ1-1,14,NA,CASSQGQGFTEAFF,TGTGCCAGCAGTCAGGGACAGGGCTTCACTGAAGCTTTCTTT
TRBV5-1,TRBD2,TRBJ2-1,17,NA,CASSLVGSGRPYNEQFF,TGCGCCAGCAGCTTGGTCGGTAGCGGGAGACCCTACAATGAGCAGTTCTTC
TRBV4-1,NA,TRBJ2-6,20,few,CASSQDFLSGANQGANVLTF,TGCGCCAGCAGCCAAGATTTCCTCTCTGGGGCCAACCAGGGGGCCAACGTCCTGACTTTC
TRBV10-3,NA,TRBJ1-1,14,NA,CAISELAGNTEAFF,TGTGCCATCAGTGAGTTGGCAGGGAACACTGAAGCTTTCTTT
TRBV7-7,NA,TRBJ2-7,13,NA,CASSFSDKSEQYF,TGTGCTAGCAGCTTCTCCGACAAATCCGAGCAGTACTTC
TRBV18,TRBD1,TRBJ1-5,14,NA,CASSPDRAVQPQHF,TGTGCCAGCTCACCAGACAGGGCCGTTCAGCCCCAGCATTTT
TRBV6-1,NA,TRBJ2-1,17,NA,CASSAGFGGGKYNEQFF,TGTGCCAGCAGTGCCGGTTTTGGTGGGGGGAAGTACAATGAGCAGTTCTTC
TRBV28,TRBD2,TRBJ2-2,20,once,CASSLALGLAGGENTGELFF,TGTGCCAGCAGTTTGGCCCTGGGACTAGCGGGGGGGGAGAACACCGGGGAGCTGTTTTTT
TRBV5-5,NA,TRBJ2-7,13,NA,CASSLGSLYEQYF,TGTGCCAGCAGCCTAGGGAGCCTATACGAGCAGTACTTC
TRBV6-1,TRBD1,TRBJ1-2,14,NA,CASDTGGANHGYTF,TGTGCCAGCGATACAGGGGGCGCGAATCATGGCTACACCTTC
TRBV6-1,NA,TRBJ1-5,12,once,CASSPSSGAQHF,TGTGCCAGCAGTCCAAGTTCGGGGGCCCAGCATTTT
TRBV29-1,TRBD1,TRBJ1-1,15,NA,CSAGGGQGVNTEAFF,TGCAGCGCGGGAGGGGGACAGGGGGTGAACACTGAAGCTTTCTTT
TRBV19,NA,TRBJ2-7,14,NA,CASSLTVPPYEQYF,TGTGCCAGTAGCCTGACAGTGCCCCCCTACGAGCAGTACTTC
TRBV27,TRBD2,TRBJ2-1,19,NA,CASSGLAGGFWSSYNEQFF,TGTGCCAGCAGTGGGCTAGCGGGAGGTTTCTGGAGCTCCTACAATGAGCAGTTCTTC
TRBV5-4,NA,TRBJ1-1,14,NA,CATIRAGGGTEAFF,TGTGCCACAATTCGGGCTGGGGGGGGGACTGAAGCTTTCTTT
TRBV6-4,NA,TRBJ1-1,13,few,CASSAVRLSEAFF,TGTGCCAGCAGTGCGGTGAGACTCTCTGAAGCTTTCTTT
TRBV30,NA,TRBJ2-3,16,NA,CAWRHLGTTGTDTQYF,TGTGCCTGGAGACACCTGGGGACAACCGGCACAGATACGCAGTATTTT
TRBV27,TRBD1,TRBJ1-1,13,NA,CASSTGDVIRAFF,TGTGCCAGCAGTACAGGGGACGTCATCCGGGCTTTCTTT
TRBV6-1,NA,TRBJ1-1,13,NA,CASRYYPAHEAFF,TGTGCCAGCAGGTACTACCCCGCTCATGAAGCTTTCTTT
TRBV5-1,TRBD2,TRBJ2-7,17,NA,CASSRRPSGGPTYEQYF,TGCGCCAGCAGCCGTAGACCTAGCGGGGGCCCAACCTACGAGCAGTACTTC
TRBV6-1,NA,TRBJ2-7,15,NA,CASSQGPGSSYEQYF,TGTGCCAGCAGCCAAGGACCCGGGAGCTCCTACGAGCAGTACTTC
TRBV7-2,TRBD1,TRBJ2-3,17,NA,CASSLAGTAASTDTQYF,TGTGCCAGCAGCTTAGCCGGGACAGCCGCTAGCACAGATACGCAGTATTTT
TRBV7-9,NA,TRBJ2-7,13,NA,CASSAGLPYEQYF,TGTGCCAGCAGTGCCGGGTTACCCTACGAGCAGTACTTC
TRBV2,TRBD2,TRBJ2-1,17,NA,CASSEPGLAGGYNEQFF,TGTGCCAGCAGTGAACCGGGACTAGCGGGAGGATACAATGAGCAGTTCTTC
TRBV11-2,NA,TRBJ1-2,16,NA,CASSTQFEPNNYGYTF,TGTGCCAGCAGCACCCAATTCGAGCCGAATAACTATGGCTACACCTTC
TRBV5-4,TRBD2,TRBJ2-2,17,NA,CASSLTSGGAPPGELFF,TGTGCCAGCAGCTTGACTAGCGGGGGGGCTCCCCCCGGGGAGCTGTTTTTT